This passage covers 8 T cell receptor beta chains from one sample sequenced in a study of regulatory T cells in long-lasting Graves disease. Time point specified: newly diagnosed GD, antithyroid drugs for less than 3 months. The TCR library used RNA extracted from PBMCs. For TCR beta, libraries came from iRepertoire HTBI primers and Arm-PCR of CDR3 regions. MiXCR, applied by TCRdb to the multiplex PCR reads, yields one record per CDR3 protein. The data show around 320,000 distinct CDR3 sequences, over 15% seen once. A further study also used this sample, focusing on T cells in Graves' hyperthyroidism and ophthalmopathy.

The specimen comprised peripheral blood mononuclear cells (PBMCs), sampled at new diagnosis, from a patient treated with antithyroid drugs. Source of these receptors: a man in his forties with Graves disease.

This clonotype was picked up a small number of times. This rearrangement joins TRBV4-3 to TRBJ2-2, with D perhaps assigned TRBD1 or TRBD2 (5 bases each). The CDR3 has 15 residues. V shed 6 bases and J shed 3 bases, with 14 bases lying between them. The germline CDR1 and CDR2 sequences are LGHNA and YSLEER. CDR3 region: CASSLTGTDTGELFF. DNA for the CDR3: TGCGCCAGCAGTCTTACCGGGACCGACACCGGGGAGCTGTTTTTT.

This clonotype was counted between two and nine times. V usage is TRBV4-1 and J usage is TRBJ1-4; 7 positions match TRBD1. The germline V gene has CDR1 MGHRA and CDR2 YSYEKL. J gave up 6 bases and V 3 bases, and 7 bases lay outside the gene matches. The CDR3 is 15 residues long. In DNA, the CDR3 is TGCGCCAGCAGCCAGACCGGGACAGCGGATGAAAAACTGTTTTTT. This sequence encodes CASSQTGTADEKLFF.

The sample holds one count of this clonotype. Only one base separates this from a far larger clonotype, so it likely reflects a read error. The CDR3 nucleotides are TGCAGTGCTAGTCCAGCCGCTGGGCGGCAGTTCTTC. Translating it yields CSASPAAGRQFF. The gene calls are TRBV20-1 and TRBJ2-1; D is uncertain. CDR1 is DFQATT, CDR2 SNEGSKA, per germline (reference sequence). Trimming removed 3 bases from V and 12 bases from J, with 15 bases in between. The CDR3 is 12 amino acids.

The V and J genes are TRBV18 and TRBJ1-2; tentatively, D is TRBD1 (6 bases). In germline, CDR1 is KGHSH, CDR2 LQKENI. The CDR3 spans 14 residues. V dropped 4 bases and J dropped 4 bases, with 13 bases sitting between them. CDR3 sequence (DNA): TGTGCCAGCTCACTTCCCGGACAGACCTATGGCTACACCTTC. It codes for CASSLPGQTYGYTF.

Many counts were recorded for this clonotype. The chain uses TRBV20-1 and TRBJ2-5, with D unclear. V was clipped by 6 bases and J by 5 bases, with 16 bases between them. Germline V CDR1 and CDR2: DFQATT, SNEGSKA (reference sequence). The CDR3 is 13 amino acids. CDR3 nucleotide sequence: TGCAGTGCCCGGTCCCCCCCCCTGGAGACCCAGTACTTC. As protein: CSARSPPLETQYF.

This clonotype was observed at least ten times. V is TRBV27 and J is TRBJ2-3, with TRBD1 matching over 8 bases. Trimming cost V 5 bases and J 5 bases; bases outside gene matches: 18. The CDR3 runs to 18 residues. From germline, CDR1 is MNHEY and CDR2 SMNVEV (reference sequence). The CDR3 coding sequence is TGTGCCAGCAGTCCTACAGGGGGACCGGGTCCCCGGATAGATACGCAGTATTTT. Its protein product is CASSPTGGPGPRIDTQYF.

This clonotype was recorded at least ten times. In nucleotides, the CDR3 is TGCAGTGCTAGGTCCCCAAGGGGCAATTCACCCCTCCACTTT. Translation: CSARSPRGNSPLHF. The rearrangement links TRBV20-1 to TRBJ1-6, with D perhaps matching TRBD1 (5 bases). The CDR3 loop spans 14 amino acids. V lost 3 bases, J lost 7 bases, and 13 bases lay in between. Germline V gene lookup returns CDR1 DFQATT and CDR2 SNEGSKA (reference sequence).

This clonotype showed up many times. CDR3 DNA: TGTGCCAGCAGTGCTGACGGGGACGGCACCGGGGAGCTGTTTTTT. Protein sequence: CASSADGDGTGELFF. The chain carries TRBV6-4 and TRBJ2-2, with D perhaps TRBD1 or TRBD2 (5 bases each). V lost 4 bases and J lost 4, with 13 bases in between. The germline gives CDR1 MRHNA, CDR2 SNTAGT. The CDR3 spans 15 residues.